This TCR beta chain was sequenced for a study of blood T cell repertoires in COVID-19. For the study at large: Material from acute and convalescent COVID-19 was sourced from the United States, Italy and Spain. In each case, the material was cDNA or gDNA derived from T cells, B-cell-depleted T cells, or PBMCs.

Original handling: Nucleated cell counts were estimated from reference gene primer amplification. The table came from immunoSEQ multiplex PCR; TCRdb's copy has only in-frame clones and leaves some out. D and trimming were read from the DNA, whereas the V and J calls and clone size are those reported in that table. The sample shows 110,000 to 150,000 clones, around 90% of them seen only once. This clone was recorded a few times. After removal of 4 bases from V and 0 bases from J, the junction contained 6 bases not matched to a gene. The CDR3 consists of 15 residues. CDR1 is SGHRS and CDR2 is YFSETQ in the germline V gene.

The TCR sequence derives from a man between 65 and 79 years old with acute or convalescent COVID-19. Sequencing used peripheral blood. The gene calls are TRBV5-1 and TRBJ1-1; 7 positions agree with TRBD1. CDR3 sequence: CASSRGDSMNTEAFF. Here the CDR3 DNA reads TGCGCCAGCAGCCGAGGGGACAGCATGAACACTGAAGCTTTCTTT.